This T cell receptor beta chain originates from a study of cytomegalovirus exposure and HLA in healthy donors (dated by TCRdb to about 2017). Turning to the overall study: According to a later analysis, the approximately 120 validation repertoires were produced on the same platform as the roughly 600 repertoires of the first cohort. The study aimed to test whether cataloging public T cell receptors could reveal signatures of past pathogen exposure. Along with the roughly 700-subject first cohort, a separate validation cohort of over a hundred different subjects was used. To predict cytomegalovirus infection status, the study combined high-throughput TCR immunosequencing, statistical association of individual TCRs with disease status, and machine learning. The full study reports these points: Of the cluster scores, 94% were above 0 in a later analysis, which found that TCRs clustered in the first cohort also tended to co-occur in the 90 to 150 validation repertoires. The study listed 150 to 200 TCR beta chains as associated with cytomegalovirus. In vitro tests confirmed that three of the cytomegalovirus-associated TCR beta chains recognize cytomegalovirus antigens. All 120 or so repertoires were used to score co-occurrence in the validation cohort in a later analysis, because that analysis had no HLA typing for the cohort. While some public TCRs were present in many individuals, most TCR sequences turned up only very rarely across donors. The authors suggested that the approach could potentially be generalized to other disease states and immunological phenotypes. The classifier was reported to diagnose cytomegalovirus status with high specificity and sensitivity in both the original cohort and the validation cohort.

This clone was seen a single time. This clone's antigen is unknown. Base qualities are not at hand, and no much larger clone is one base apart. The library was prepared using the immunoSEQ multiplex PCR assay. Under the source paper's analysis protocol: A statistical classification framework was built to diagnose cytomegalovirus status from the catalog of TCR beta chain sequences. TCRdb holds this immuneACCESS table with in-frame rearrangements only. Some clones are missing; in checked studies, unresolved V genes explain under half, and the rest has no known cause. V and J calls and clone size are copied from that table; D and trimming were computed from the DNA. The sample includes some 150,000 clones, with 90% observed a single time. 6.2% of the sample comes from the top ten. The donors were included in the validation cohort of over a hundred subjects, a group kept apart from the 666-subject first cohort.

V and J are trimmed by 8 bases and 5 bases, and the gene matches miss 11 bases of the junction. From a lookup of the germline V gene, CDR1 and CDR2 are MDHEN and SYDVKM. The CDR3 has 14 amino acids, counting the end cysteine and phenylalanine. The kept DNA is CDR3 alone, 42 bases in frame from the first base. This chain is built from TRBV28 and TRBJ1-2; the central 7 bases match TRBD1. Material: PBMCs. This clonotype was sampled from a woman under 40 in good health and CMV-seropositive. Here is the DNA: TGTGCCAGCGGCCCCTTGGCACAGGGGTATGGCTACACCTTC. This translates into CASGPLAQGYGYTF.